This TCR beta chain was obtained from a study of blood T cell repertoires in COVID-19. Study as a whole: Collection of acute and convalescent COVID-19 samples took place in the United States, Italy and Spain. T cells, B-cell-depleted T cells, or PBMCs provided the cDNA or gDNA that served as material.

V gave up 4 bases and J gave up 2 bases, with 17 bases separating them. CDR3 length equals 16 residues. The germline CDR1 and CDR2 sequences are SSHAT and FNYEAQ (reference sequence). Methods used by the authors: Amplifying reference gene primers gave estimates of nucleated cell counts. The repertoire was sequenced with immunoSEQ multiplex PCR; TCRdb's copy has only in-frame clones and lacks some. Clone size and the V and J calls come from that table; the DNA yielded D and trimming. This table holds more than 150,000 clones, more than 60% found once. The receptor's source is a man aged 50 or older who had recovered from COVID-19. The chain joins TRBV7-7 to TRBJ1-1; possibly TRBD1 for D (6 bases). Sequenced sample: peripheral blood. The DNA for the CDR3 is TGTGCCAGCAGCTGGGGATTTGGCAGGGGAAACACTGAAGCTTTCTTT. Amino acids: CASSWGFGRGNTEAFF.